This record covers a single TCR beta chain. What antigen it recognizes has not been identified. Qualities for individual bases were not recorded, and no much larger clone is one base off. This specimen belongs to a study of T cell responses to AZD1222 COVID-19 vaccine (dated by TCRdb to the early 2020s). In the study overall: AZD1222 recipients whose second dose came at about 4 weeks and those whose second dose came at about 12 weeks were combined into one group, since spike-specific TCR depth and breadth did not differ between the two schedules. TCR sequencing covered 233 trial participants: nearly 210 given two doses of AZD1222 and 26 given two doses of MenACWY control vaccine. Trial participants were enrolled into age subgroups of 18-55, 56-69 and 70-plus years, which contained around 140, 26 and 57 TCR-sequenced participants, respectively. Overall study results and their limits: Participants were mostly white British and included more females than males, and it was suggested by the authors that clonal diversity may have been underestimated. Nearly half of unique spike-specific TCRs reportedly recognized epitopes outside regions mutated in the B.1.351 and B.1.1.7 variants. The 56-69-year group was small, and its depth increase did not reach significance, likely because of low power. Vaccine-associated CD4 TCRs spanned the whole spike protein, with dominant responses in regions 160-218 and 743-854. Conclusions about previously exposed vaccinees are limited, since just a handful of AZD1222 recipients were seropositive for SARS-CoV-2 at baseline. Because no day 14 peak-response samples were available, the repertoires could be characterized only after the peak T cell response. A significant rise in spike-specific TCR breadth and depth was observed after two AZD1222 doses relative to day 0 and relative to MenACWY recipients.

The CDR3 regions of human TCRbeta chains were subjected to immunosequencing. As for how the authors treated the data: Repertoire TCRs were matched against a reference library of SARS-CoV-2-specific TCRs generated with the MIRA antigen-specificity platform. Breadth meant the fraction of unique TCRs that were SARS-CoV-2-associated, whereas depth meant the fraction of total T cells that were SARS-CoV-2-associated. Each spike-specific TCR was assigned to its reactive spike region and to a CD4 or CD8 class using the MIRA data. Log10-transformed breadth and depth values were compared by one-way ANOVA with Sidak's multiple comparisons tests. The source is immuneACCESS, and TCRdb retained only in-frame sequences with V and J called. Part of the clones is not carried over; for the studies checked, unresolved V genes explain less than half of this, and the remainder is unexplained. Clonal size and the V and J genes are those of that table, whereas D and trimming came from the DNA. The sample contains roughly 140,000 clones, around 90% of them found a single time. The top ten constitute about 4.6% of the sample.

V trim: 4 bases; J trim: 6 bases; unmatched bases: 1. From a lookup of the germline V gene (reference sequence), CDR1 and CDR2 are LNHDA and SQIVND. The CDR3 numbers 13 residues from cysteine through phenylalanine. Left in the record is the CDR3 DNA by itself, 39 bases read in frame from the first base. The label giving this sample's time point can be read as: baseline before first vaccination. Vaccinee samples came from UK trials COV001 and COV002, including a single-blind randomized controlled phase 2/3 trial of AZD1222 (ChAdOx1 nCoV-19) in healthy adults. For TCRbeta chain sequencing, PBMC samples from trial participants were taken at day 0 and at day 28 after the second dose.

This material consisted of peripheral blood, taken on day 0 of AZD1222 vaccination. This receptor chain uses TRBV19 and TRBJ2-1; a stretch of 9 junction bases matches TRBD1. This receptor was identified in an adult in good health. For the CDR3, the sequence is CASSKTGGNEQFF. The sequenced DNA is TGTGCCAGTAGTAAGACAGGGGGCAATGAGCAGTTCTTC.